This entry is about one TCR beta chain. The antigen is undetermined. The naive gate required viable CD3+CD4+ or CD3+CD8+ cells with CCR7+CD45RA+CD45RO-CD95-CD27+CD28+ phenotype. The related graft donor's blood sample was taken on the day of bone marrow donation. This sample is part of a study of T cells after posttransplantation cyclophosphamide. Study-level findings and limits: TRB clonality was highly associated with recipient CMV seropositivity and reactivation. TRB overlap between skin or GI tissue T cells and blood was limited. Donor-recipient repertoire similarity was low at 1-2 months, rising over year one.

Method: immunoSEQ multiplex PCR; TCRdb's copy keeps in-frame clones and lacks some. The sample contains some 9,700 clones, 98% of which appear only once. CDR3 length: 19 residues. The germline V gene has CDR1 MNHEY and CDR2 SMNVEV (reference sequence). Trimming shortened V by 2 bases and J by 0 bases, and 17 bases separated the two germline ends. Material: naive CD4+ T cells sorted from PBMCs. The TCR originated in a woman aged 60-75 years in good health, CMV-negative, and a related stem cell transplant donor. The chain combines TRBV27 with TRBJ2-6, with a possible D match to TRBD1 (5 bases). CDR3 sequence: CASSLNVRGTSSGANVLTF. CDR3 coding DNA: TGTGCCAGCAGTTTAAATGTTAGGGGTACCAGCTCTGGGGCCAACGTCCTGACTTTC.